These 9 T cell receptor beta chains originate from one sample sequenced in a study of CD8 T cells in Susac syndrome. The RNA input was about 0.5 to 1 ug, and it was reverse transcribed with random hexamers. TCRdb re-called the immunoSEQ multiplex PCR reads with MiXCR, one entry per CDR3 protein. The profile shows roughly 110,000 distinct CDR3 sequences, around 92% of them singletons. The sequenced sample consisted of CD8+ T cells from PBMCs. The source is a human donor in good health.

The CDR3 DNA reads as TGTGCCAGCAGCATAAGCGGGAGGGCCTGGACCGGGGAGCTGTTTTTT. It encodes CASSISGRAWTGELFF. The chain joins TRBV9 to TRBJ2-2; the match to TRBD2 covers 10 bases. Looked up from germline, CDR1 is SGDLS and CDR2 is YYNGEE. This CDR3 has 16 amino acids. V gave up 4 bases and J gave up 5 bases; unmatched junction bases: 8.

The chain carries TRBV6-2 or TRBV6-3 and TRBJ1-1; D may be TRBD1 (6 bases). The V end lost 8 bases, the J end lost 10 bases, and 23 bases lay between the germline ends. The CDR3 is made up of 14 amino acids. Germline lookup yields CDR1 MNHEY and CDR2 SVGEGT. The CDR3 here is CASSRSGDMRAAFF. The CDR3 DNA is TGTGCCAGCTCTAGGTCTGGGGACATGCGAGCAGCTTTCTTT.

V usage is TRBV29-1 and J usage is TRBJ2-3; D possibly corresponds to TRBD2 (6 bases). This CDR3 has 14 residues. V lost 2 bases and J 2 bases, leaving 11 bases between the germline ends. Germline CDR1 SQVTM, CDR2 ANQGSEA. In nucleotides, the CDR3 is TGCAGCGTTGAACGAGCGGGCGCCACAGATACGCAGTATTTT. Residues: CSVERAGATDTQYF.

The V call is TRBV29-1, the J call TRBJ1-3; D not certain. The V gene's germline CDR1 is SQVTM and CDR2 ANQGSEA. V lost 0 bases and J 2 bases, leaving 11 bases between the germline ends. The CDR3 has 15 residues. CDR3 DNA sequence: TGCAGCGTTGAAGAAAACAGCTACACTGGAAACACCATATATTTT. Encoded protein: CSVEENSYTGNTIYF. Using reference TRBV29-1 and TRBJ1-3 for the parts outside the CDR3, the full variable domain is SAVISQKPSRDICQRGTSLTIQCQVDSQVTMMFWYRQQPGQSLTLIATANQGSEATYESGFVIDKFPISRPNLTFSTLTVSNMSPEDSSIYLCSVEENSYTGNTIYFGEGSWLTVV.

The CDR3 DNA sequence: TGTGCCAGCAGCCTTGGGGGTCACTACGAGCAGTACTTC. Translating gives CASSLGGHYEQYF. This chain connects TRBV14 to TRBJ2-7; D tentatively reads TRBD1 or TRBD2 (5 bases each). The CDR3 is 13 residues long. CDR1 is SGHDN and CDR2 is FVKESK in the germline V gene. V lost 4 bases, J lost 3 bases, and 10 bases lay in between.

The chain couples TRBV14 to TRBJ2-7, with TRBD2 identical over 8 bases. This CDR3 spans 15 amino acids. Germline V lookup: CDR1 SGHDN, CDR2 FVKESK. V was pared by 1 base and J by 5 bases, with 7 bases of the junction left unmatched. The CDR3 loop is CASSQAGGPHNEQYF. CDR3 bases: TGTGCCAGCAGCCAAGCGGGGGGGCCTCACAACGAGCAGTACTTC.

Here the CDR3 reads CASSEASGTEAFF. The CDR3 nucleotides are TGTGCCAGCAGTGAAGCATCCGGGACTGAAGCTTTCTTT. The chain joins TRBV2 to TRBJ1-1; no clear D. The V gene lost 0 bases and the J gene lost 5 bases, with 7 bases spanning the gap. This CDR3 contains 13 residues. Germline loops: CDR1 SNHLY, CDR2 FYNNEI.

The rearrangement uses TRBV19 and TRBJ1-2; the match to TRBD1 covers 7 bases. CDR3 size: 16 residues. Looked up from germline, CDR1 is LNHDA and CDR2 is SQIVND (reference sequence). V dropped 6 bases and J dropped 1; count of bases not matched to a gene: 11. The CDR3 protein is CASRSQGQSLNYGYTF. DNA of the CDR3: TGTGCCAGTAGATCCCAGGGACAGTCACTTAACTATGGCTACACCTTC.

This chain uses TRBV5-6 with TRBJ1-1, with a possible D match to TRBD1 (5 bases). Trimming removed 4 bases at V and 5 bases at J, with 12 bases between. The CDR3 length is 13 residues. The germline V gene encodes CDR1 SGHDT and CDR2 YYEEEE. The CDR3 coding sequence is TGTGCCAGCAGCGCGGGGCTGAGGACTGAAGCTTTCTTT. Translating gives CASSAGLRTEAFF.